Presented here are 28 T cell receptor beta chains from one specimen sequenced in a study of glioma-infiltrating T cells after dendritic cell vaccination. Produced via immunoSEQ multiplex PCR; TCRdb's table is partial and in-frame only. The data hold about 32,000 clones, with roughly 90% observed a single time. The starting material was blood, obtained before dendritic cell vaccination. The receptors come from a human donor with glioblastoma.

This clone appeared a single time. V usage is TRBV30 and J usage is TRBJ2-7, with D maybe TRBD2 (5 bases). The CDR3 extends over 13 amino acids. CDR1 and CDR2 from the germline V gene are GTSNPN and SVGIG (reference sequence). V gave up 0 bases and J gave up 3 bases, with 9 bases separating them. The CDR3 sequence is CAWSVIGGYEQYF. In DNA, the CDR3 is TGTGCCTGGAGTGTTATAGGAGGCTACGAGCAGTACTTC.

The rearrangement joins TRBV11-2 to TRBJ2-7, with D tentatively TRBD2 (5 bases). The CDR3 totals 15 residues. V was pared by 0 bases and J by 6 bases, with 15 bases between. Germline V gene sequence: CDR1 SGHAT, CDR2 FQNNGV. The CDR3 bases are TGTGCCAGCAGCTTAGAATGGACTCCATTGGCCGAGCAGTACTTC. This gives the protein CASSLEWTPLAEQYF.

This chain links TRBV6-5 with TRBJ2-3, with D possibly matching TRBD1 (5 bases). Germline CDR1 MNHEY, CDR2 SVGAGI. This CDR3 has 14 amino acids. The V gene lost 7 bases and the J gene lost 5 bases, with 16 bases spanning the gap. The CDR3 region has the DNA TGTGCCAGCACCGAAAGGGGTCCGGGAGATACGCAGTATTTT. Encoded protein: CASTERGPGDTQYF.

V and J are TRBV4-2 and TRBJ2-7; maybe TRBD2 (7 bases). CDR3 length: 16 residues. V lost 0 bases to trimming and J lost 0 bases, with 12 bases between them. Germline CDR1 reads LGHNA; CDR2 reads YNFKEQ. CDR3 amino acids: CASSQDRGGSSYEQYF. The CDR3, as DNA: TGTGCCAGCAGCCAAGATAGGGGGGGGAGCTCCTACGAGCAGTACTTC.

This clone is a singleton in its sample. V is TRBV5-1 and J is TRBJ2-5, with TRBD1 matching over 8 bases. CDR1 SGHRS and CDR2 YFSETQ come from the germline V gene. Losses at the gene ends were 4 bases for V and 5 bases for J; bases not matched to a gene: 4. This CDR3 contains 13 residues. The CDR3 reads CASSARGRETQYF. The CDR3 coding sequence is TGCGCCAGCAGCGCCAGGGGGCGGGAGACCCAGTACTTC.

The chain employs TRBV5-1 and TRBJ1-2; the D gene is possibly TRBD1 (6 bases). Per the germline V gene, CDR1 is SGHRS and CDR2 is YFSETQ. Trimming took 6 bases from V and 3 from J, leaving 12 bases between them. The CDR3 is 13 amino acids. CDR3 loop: CASNQGFDYGYTF. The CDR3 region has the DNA TGCGCCAGCAACCAGGGGTTCGACTATGGCTACACCTTC.

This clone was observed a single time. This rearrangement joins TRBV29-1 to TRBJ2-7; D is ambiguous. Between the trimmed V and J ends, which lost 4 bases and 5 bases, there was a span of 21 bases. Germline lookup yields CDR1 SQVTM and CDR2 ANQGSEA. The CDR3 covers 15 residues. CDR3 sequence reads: CSVASGLLRSNEQYF. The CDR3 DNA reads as TGCAGCGTTGCCTCGGGTCTATTAAGGTCCAACGAGCAGTACTTC.

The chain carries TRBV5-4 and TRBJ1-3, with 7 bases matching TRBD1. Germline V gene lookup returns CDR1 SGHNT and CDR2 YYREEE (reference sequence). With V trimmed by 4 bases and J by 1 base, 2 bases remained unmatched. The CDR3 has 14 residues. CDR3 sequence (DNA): TGTGCCAGCAGCCGACAGGGATCTGGAAACACCATATATTTT. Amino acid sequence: CASSRQGSGNTIYF.

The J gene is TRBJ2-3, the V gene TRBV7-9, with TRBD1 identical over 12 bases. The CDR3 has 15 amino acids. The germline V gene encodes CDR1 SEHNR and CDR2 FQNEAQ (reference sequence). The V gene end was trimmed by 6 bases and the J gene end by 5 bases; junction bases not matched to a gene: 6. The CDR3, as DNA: TGTGCCAGCAGGAGGGGACAGGGGGCGGGAGATACGCAGTATTTT. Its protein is CASRRGQGAGDTQYF. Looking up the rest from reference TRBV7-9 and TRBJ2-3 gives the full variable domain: DTGVSQNPRHKITKRGQNVTFRCDPISEHNRLYWYRQTLGQGPEFLTYFQNEAQLEKSRLLSDRFSAERPKGSFSTLEIQRTEQGDSAMYLCASRRGQGAGDTQYFGPGTRLTVL.

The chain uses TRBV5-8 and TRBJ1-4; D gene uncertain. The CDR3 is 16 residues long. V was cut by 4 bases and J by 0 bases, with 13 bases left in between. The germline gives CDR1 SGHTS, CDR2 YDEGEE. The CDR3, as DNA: TGTGCCAGCAGCGTAGGCAGGTTGGCAACTAATGAAAAACTGTTTTTT. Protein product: CASSVGRLATNEKLFF.

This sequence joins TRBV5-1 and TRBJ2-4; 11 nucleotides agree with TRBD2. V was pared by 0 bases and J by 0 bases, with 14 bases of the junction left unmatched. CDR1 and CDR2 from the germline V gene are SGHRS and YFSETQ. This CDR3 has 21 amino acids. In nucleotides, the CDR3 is TGCGCCAGCAGCTTGGTTCGGTTCGGGCTAGCGGGGGGCCCAGCCAAAAACATTCAGTACTTC. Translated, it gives CASSLVRFGLAGGPAKNIQYF.

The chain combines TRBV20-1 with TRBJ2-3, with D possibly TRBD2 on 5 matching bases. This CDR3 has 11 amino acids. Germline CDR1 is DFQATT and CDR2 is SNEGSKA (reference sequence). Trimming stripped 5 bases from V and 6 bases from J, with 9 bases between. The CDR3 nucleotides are TGCAGTGCTTCTAGCCTGGATACGCAGTATTTT. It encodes CSASSLDTQYF.

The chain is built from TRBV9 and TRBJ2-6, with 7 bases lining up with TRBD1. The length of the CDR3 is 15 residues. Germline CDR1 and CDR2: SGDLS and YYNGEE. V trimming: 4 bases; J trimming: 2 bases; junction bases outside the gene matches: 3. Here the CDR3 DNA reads TGTGCCAGCAGCCCAGACAGGGCTGGGGCCAACGTCCTGACTTTC. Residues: CASSPDRAGANVLTF.

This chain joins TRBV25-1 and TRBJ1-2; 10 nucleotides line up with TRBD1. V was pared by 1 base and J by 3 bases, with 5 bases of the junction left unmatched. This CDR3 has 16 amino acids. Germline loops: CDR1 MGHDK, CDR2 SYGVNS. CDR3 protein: CASSESGQGFDYGYTF. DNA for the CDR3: TGTGCCAGCAGTGAATCGGGACAGGGGTTCGACTATGGCTACACCTTC.

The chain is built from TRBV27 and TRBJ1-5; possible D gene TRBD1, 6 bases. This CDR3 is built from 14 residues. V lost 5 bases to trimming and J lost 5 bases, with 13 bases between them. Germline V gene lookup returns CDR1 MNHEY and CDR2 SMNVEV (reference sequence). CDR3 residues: CASSPAGAHQPQHF. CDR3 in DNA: TGTGCCAGCAGTCCAGCGGGGGCACATCAGCCCCAGCATTTT.

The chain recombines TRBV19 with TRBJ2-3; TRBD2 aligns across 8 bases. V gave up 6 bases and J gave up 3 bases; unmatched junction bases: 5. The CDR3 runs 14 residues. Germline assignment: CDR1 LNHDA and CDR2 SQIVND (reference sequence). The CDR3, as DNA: TGTGCCAGTAGAACCATAGCGGGGACAGATACGCAGTATTTT. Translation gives CASRTIAGTDTQYF.

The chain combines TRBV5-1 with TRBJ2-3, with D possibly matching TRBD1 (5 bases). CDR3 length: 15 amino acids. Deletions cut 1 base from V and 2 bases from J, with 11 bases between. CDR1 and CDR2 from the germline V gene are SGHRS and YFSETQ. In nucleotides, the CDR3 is TGCGCCAGCAGCTTGTGGGGCAGTTCCACAGATACGCAGTATTTT. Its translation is CASSLWGSSTDTQYF.

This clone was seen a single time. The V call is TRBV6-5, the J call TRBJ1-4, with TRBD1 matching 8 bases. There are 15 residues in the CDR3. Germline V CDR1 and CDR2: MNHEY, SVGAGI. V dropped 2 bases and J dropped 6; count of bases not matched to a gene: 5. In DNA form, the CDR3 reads TGTGCCAGCAGTTACGCCGACAGGGGCCATGAAAAACTGTTTTTT. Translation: CASSYADRGHEKLFF.

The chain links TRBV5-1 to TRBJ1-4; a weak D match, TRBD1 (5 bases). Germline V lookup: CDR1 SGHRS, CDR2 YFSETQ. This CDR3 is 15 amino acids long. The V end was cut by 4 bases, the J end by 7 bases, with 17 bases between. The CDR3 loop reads CASSGQGLVGEKLFF. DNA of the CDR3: TGCGCCAGCAGCGGGCAGGGTCTAGTGGGTGAAAAACTGTTTTTT.

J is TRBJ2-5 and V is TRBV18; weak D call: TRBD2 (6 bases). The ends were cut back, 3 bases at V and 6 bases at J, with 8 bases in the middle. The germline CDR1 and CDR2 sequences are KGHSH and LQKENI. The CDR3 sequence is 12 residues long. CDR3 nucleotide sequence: TGTGCCAGCTCACCGGCGGGAAAGACCCAGTACTTC. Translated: CASSPAGKTQYF. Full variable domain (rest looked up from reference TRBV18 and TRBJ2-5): NAGVMQNPRHLVRRRGQEARLRCSPMKGHSHVYWYRQLPEEGLKFMVYLQKENIIDESGMPKERFSAEFPKEGPSILRIQQVVRGDSAAYFCASSPAGKTQYFGPGTRLLVL.

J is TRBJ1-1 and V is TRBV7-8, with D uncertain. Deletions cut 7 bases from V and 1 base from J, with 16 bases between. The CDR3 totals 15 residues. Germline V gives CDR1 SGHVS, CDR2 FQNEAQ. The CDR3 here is CASTEKRLRNTEAFF. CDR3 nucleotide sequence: TGTGCCAGCACCGAAAAGAGATTGCGGAACACTGAAGCTTTCTTT.

The CDR3 is CSVGQVRKTEAFF. The CDR3 coding sequence is TGCAGCGTTGGACAGGTAAGGAAGACTGAAGCTTTCTTT. V gene TRBV29-1 combines with J gene TRBJ1-1, with a weak D call TRBD1 (6 bases). The germline V gene has CDR1 SQVTM and CDR2 ANQGSEA. Trimming took 4 bases from V and 5 from J, leaving 14 bases between them. The CDR3 has 13 amino acids.

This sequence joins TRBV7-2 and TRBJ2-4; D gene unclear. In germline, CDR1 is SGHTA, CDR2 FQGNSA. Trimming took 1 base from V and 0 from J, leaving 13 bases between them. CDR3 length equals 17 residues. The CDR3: CASSLGYSQLAKNIQYF. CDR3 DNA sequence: TGTGCCAGCAGCTTAGGGTACAGCCAGCTAGCCAAAAACATTCAGTACTTC. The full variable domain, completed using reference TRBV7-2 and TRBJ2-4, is GAGVSQSPSNKVTEKGKDVELRCDPISGHTALYWYRQSLGQGLEFLIYFQGNSAPDKSGLPSDRFSAERTGGSVSTLTIQRTQQEDSAVYLCASSLGYSQLAKNIQYFGAGTRLSVL.

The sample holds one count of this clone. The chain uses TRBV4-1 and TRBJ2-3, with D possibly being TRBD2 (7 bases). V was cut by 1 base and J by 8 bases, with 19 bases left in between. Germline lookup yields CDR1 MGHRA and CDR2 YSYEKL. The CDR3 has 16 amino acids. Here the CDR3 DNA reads TGCGCCAGCAGCCAAGTCAGTGAGGGGGGGCGGGGTACGCAGTATTTT. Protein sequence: CASSQVSEGGRGTQYF.

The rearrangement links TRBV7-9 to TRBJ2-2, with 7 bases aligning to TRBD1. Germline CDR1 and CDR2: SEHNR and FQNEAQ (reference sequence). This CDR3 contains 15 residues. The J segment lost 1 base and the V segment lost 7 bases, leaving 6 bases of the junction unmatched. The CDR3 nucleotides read TGTGCCAGCACCCAGGACAGGAGGAACACCGGGGAGCTGTTTTTT. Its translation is CASTQDRRNTGELFF.

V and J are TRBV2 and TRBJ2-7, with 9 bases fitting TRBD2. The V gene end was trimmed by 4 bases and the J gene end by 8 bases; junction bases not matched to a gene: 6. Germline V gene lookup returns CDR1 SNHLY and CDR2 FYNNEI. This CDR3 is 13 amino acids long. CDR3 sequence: CASSGLAGRKQYF. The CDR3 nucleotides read TGTGCCAGCAGTGGGCTAGCGGGGCGAAAGCAGTACTTC.

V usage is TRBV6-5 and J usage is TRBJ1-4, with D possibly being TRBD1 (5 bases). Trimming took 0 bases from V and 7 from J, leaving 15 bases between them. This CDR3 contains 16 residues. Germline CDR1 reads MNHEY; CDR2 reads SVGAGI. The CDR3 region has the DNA TGTGCCAGCAGTTACTCCTGGGGCCTCCAAGGTGAAAAACTGTTTTTT. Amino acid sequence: CASSYSWGLQGEKLFF.

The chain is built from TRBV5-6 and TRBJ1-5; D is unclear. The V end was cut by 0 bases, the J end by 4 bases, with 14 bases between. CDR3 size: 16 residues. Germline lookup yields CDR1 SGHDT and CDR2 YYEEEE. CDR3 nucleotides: TGTGCCAGCAGCTTGGGGGGAGGCAGTAGAAATCAGCCCCAGCATTTT. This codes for CASSLGGGSRNQPQHF.